The 14 T cell receptor beta chains in this list originate from one sample, sequenced in a study of blood T cell repertoires in COVID-19. Generated by immunoSEQ multiplex PCR, the TCRdb table keeps only in-frame clones and is missing some. Of about 94,000 clones in the sample, 70% to 80% were seen once. The sequencing sample was made of peripheral blood. The origin of the receptors is a human donor in a cohort sampled during active COVID-19.

The genes are TRBV11-3 and TRBJ2-5, with 15 bases identical to TRBD2. Germline trimming cut 5 bases from V and 4 bases from J; bases unmatched to any gene: 8. Germline loops: CDR1 SGHNT, CDR2 YENEEA. The CDR3 is 17 amino acids. The CDR3 region has the DNA TGTGCCAGCAGCCCCGGACTAGCGGGAGGGGGAGCAGAGACCCAGTACTTC. This encodes CASSPGLAGGGAETQYF.

This clone is labeled as large. This chain uses TRBV20-1 with TRBJ1-1; perhaps TRBD1 as D (6 bases). Germline-derived CDR1 and CDR2 are DFQATT and SNEGSKA (reference sequence). V was trimmed by 3 bases and J by 7 bases, leaving 12 bases between them. The CDR3 is made up of 12 amino acids. The CDR3 nucleotides are TGCAGTGCTAGTGGAGGGACAATTGAAGCTTTCTTT. As protein: CSASGGTIEAFF.

This chain joins TRBV25-1 and TRBJ2-5; 10 positions agree with TRBD2. Germline V gene lookup returns CDR1 MGHDK and CDR2 SYGVNS. J gave up 7 bases and V 10 bases, and 9 bases lay outside the gene matches. This CDR3 contains 13 residues. The CDR3 DNA follows: TGTGCCACCGGCCTAGCGGGAGTCGGGACCCAGTACTTC. Translating it yields CATGLAGVGTQYF.

This chain joins TRBV28 and TRBJ2-7; possible D gene TRBD2, 6 bases. Per germline, CDR1 MDHEN and CDR2 SYDVKM. CDR3 length equals 15 residues. Trimming removed 9 bases from V and 6 bases from J, with 24 bases in between. CDR3 protein: CASRGGARGVSEQYF. DNA for the CDR3: TGTGCCAGTCGAGGCGGGGCGCGGGGTGTCTCCGAGCAGTACTTC.

V is TRBV11-3 and J is TRBJ1-1; D is ambiguous. In germline, CDR1 is SGHNT, CDR2 YENEEA. The CDR3 runs 15 residues. Trimming removed 5 bases from V and 1 base from J, with 14 bases in between. CDR3 loop: CASSPRHHPNTEAFF. CDR3 bases: TGTGCCAGCAGCCCCCGACACCACCCGAACACTGAAGCTTTCTTT. Full variable domain (outside the CDR3, taken from reference TRBV11-3 and TRBJ1-1): EAGVVQSPRYKIIEKKQPVAFWCNPISGHNTLYWYLQNLGQGPELLIRYENEEAVDDSQLPKDRFSAERLKGVDSTLKIQPAELGDSAVYLCASSPRHHPNTEAFFGQGTRLTVV.

The genes are TRBV7-2 and TRBJ2-7; possible D gene TRBD2, 5 bases. Per germline, CDR1 SGHTA and CDR2 FQGNSA. This CDR3 region has 13 residues. The V end was cut by 5 bases, the J end by 4 bases, with 12 bases between. This chain's CDR3 is CASSPQSGYEQYF. The CDR3 DNA sequence: TGTGCCAGCAGCCCCCAGTCGGGGTACGAGCAGTACTTC.

The chain uses TRBV4-1 and TRBJ2-7; 8 bases are shared with TRBD1. Germline V gene data show CDR1 as MGHRA and CDR2 as YSYEKL. The V gene end was trimmed by 0 bases and the J gene end by 7 bases; junction bases not matched to a gene: 8. CDR3 size: 15 residues. CDR3 amino acids: CASSQEVGQGEEQYF. The CDR3 region has the DNA TGCGCCAGCAGCCAAGAAGTCGGACAGGGAGAAGAGCAGTACTTC.

The chain carries TRBV24-1 and TRBJ2-7; 8 nucleotides align to TRBD1. The V gene end was trimmed by 3 bases and the J gene end by 7 bases; junction bases not matched to a gene: 10. There are 15 residues in the CDR3. The V gene's germline CDR1 is KGHDR and CDR2 SFDVKD. CDR3 in amino acids: CATSDPGTGATEQYF. CDR3 DNA sequence: TGTGCCACCAGTGATCCTGGGACAGGAGCTACGGAGCAGTACTTC.

The chain uses TRBV7-6 and TRBJ1-6; possibly TRBD1 for D (6 bases). Deletions cut 1 base from V and 6 bases from J, with 10 bases between. Germline CDR1 SGHVS, CDR2 FNYEAQ. The CDR3 extends over 15 amino acids. CDR3 sequence reads: CASSLEAGVNSPLHF. The DNA for the CDR3 is TGTGCCAGCAGCTTAGAGGCAGGGGTTAATTCACCCCTCCACTTT.

This clone was recorded once. The DNA of the CDR3 is TGTGCCTGGGCGGGACAGGGCTACTATGGCTACACCTTC. The encoded protein is CAWAGQGYYGYTF. V gene TRBV30 combines with J gene TRBJ1-2; 9 bases match TRBD1. Trimming took 5 bases from V and 3 from J; bases not matched to a gene: 4. The germline V gene encodes CDR1 GTSNPN and CDR2 SVGIG (reference sequence). The CDR3 extends over 13 amino acids.

The chain is built from TRBV7-3 and TRBJ2-2; the D gene is possibly TRBD1 (7 bases). In germline, CDR1 is SGHTA, CDR2 FQGTGA. This CDR3 has 15 amino acids. V lost 3 bases and J 4 bases, leaving 12 bases between the germline ends. CDR3 region: CASSFGGGTTGELFF. The CDR3 DNA sequence: TGTGCCAGCAGCTTTGGAGGGGGCACCACCGGGGAGCTGTTTTTT.

This chain joins TRBV24-1 and TRBJ2-6; unclear D gene. The germline V gene has CDR1 KGHDR and CDR2 SFDVKD. This CDR3 has 16 amino acids. V was clipped by 3 bases and J by 0 bases, with 8 bases between them. The CDR3 coding sequence is TGTGCCACCAGTGATCCTACGGGCTCTGGGGCCAACGTCCTGACTTTC. Translation gives CATSDPTGSGANVLTF.

The gene calls are TRBV6-5 and TRBJ2-7, with 7 bases identical to TRBD1. The CDR3 extends over 16 amino acids. Germline CDR1 and CDR2: MNHEY and SVGAGI. With V trimmed by 1 base and J by 2 bases, 8 bases remained unmatched. For the CDR3, the DNA is TGTGCCAGCAGTTACTTCGGTTCCGGGACAGCCTACGAGCAGTACTTC. Translation: CASSYFGSGTAYEQYF.

This clone was seen more than once but under ten times. The chain links TRBV7-3 to TRBJ2-1; TRBD2 is a possible D gene (5 bases). The CDR3 is 15 residues long. V shed 2 bases and J shed 1 base, with 9 bases lying between them. Germline CDR1 and CDR2: SGHTA and FQGTGA. The CDR3 is CASSLSSRSYNEQFF. The DNA of the CDR3 is TGTGCCAGCAGCTTATCTAGCCGATCCTACAATGAGCAGTTCTTC.